One and the same sample provided the 8 T cell receptor beta chains below, sequenced in a study of cytomegalovirus exposure and HLA in healthy donors. PCR employed 60 Vbeta and 13 Jbeta primers. Using immunoSEQ multiplex PCR, the repertoire was profiled, and TCRdb retains in-frame clones only, with some absent. In the table there are 150,000 to 200,000 clones, roughly 85% of which are singletons. Sequenced input: PBMCs. The receptors derive from a woman in her 50s in good health and CMV-seropositive.

As regards this clone: The germline gene is not matched at one end of the junction; a read error may be the cause. J is TRBJ1-2 and V is TRBV5-6; D remains unclear. Germline V gives CDR1 SGHDT, CDR2 YYEEEE. This CDR3 is 14 amino acids long. The CDR3 sequence is CASRTTLRNSGYTF. CDR3 nucleotide sequence: TGTGCCAGCAGAACCACCCTGAGAAACTCTGGCTACACCTTC. The whole variable domain, filled in from reference TRBV5-6 and TRBJ1-2, reads DAGVTQSPTHLIKTRGQQVTLRCSPKSGHDTVSWYQQALGQGPQFIFQYYEEEERQRGNFPDRFSGHQFPNYSSELNVNALLLGDSALYLCASRTTLRNSGYTFGSGTRLTVV.

The chain joins TRBV15 to TRBJ2-7; 9 bases agree with TRBD2. V lost 1 base and J lost 4; bases outside the gene matches: 8. CDR3 size: 16 residues. Looked up from germline, CDR1 is LNHNV and CDR2 is YYDKDF (reference sequence). Here the CDR3 DNA reads TGTGCCACCAGCAGAGGTGGCGGGGGGGCCAGATACGAGCAGTACTTC. Translation gives CATSRGGGGARYEQYF. Complete variable domain (other parts from reference TRBV15 and TRBJ2-7): DAMVIQNPRYQVTQFGKPVTLSCSQTLNHNVMYWYQQKSSQAPKLLFHYYDKDFNNEADTPDNFQSRRPNTSFCFLDIRSPGLGDTAMYLCATSRGGGGARYEQYFGPGTRLTVT.

This clone was counted only a few times. This chain joins TRBV4-1 and TRBJ1-4; 7 bases fit TRBD1. Germline CDR1 and CDR2: MGHRA and YSYEKL. CDR3 length equals 18 residues. After removal of 0 bases from V and 4 bases from J, the junction contained 11 bases not matched to a gene. The CDR3 region has the DNA TGCGCCAGCAGCCAAGATAGGCAGGGGGTTAGTGATAATGAAAAACTGTTTTTT. Protein product: CASSQDRQGVSDNEKLFF.

This chain joins TRBV28 and TRBJ2-7; no firm D call. The CDR3 contains 13 residues. The V end was cut by 4 bases, the J end by 4 bases, with 11 bases between. Per the germline V gene, CDR1 is MDHEN and CDR2 is SYDVKM. The CDR3 protein is CASSSPNFYEQYF. CDR3 DNA sequence: TGTGCCAGCAGTTCCCCTAATTTTTACGAGCAGTACTTC.

The chain carries TRBV18 and TRBJ2-1, with a tentative D call TRBD2 (6 bases). The CDR3 covers 13 residues. Germline V lookup: CDR1 KGHSH, CDR2 LQKENI. Trimming left V 6 bases short and J 4 bases short, with 10 bases between. The CDR3 coding sequence is TGTGCCAGCTCGACTAGTTCGTACAATGAGCAGTTCTTC. Encoded protein: CASSTSSYNEQFF.

The table lists this clone with a few counts. This chain connects TRBV27 to TRBJ1-1, with 8 bases fitting TRBD1. Looked up from germline, CDR1 is MNHEY and CDR2 is SMNVEV (reference sequence). Losses at the gene ends were 5 bases for V and 5 bases for J; bases not matched to a gene: 7. The CDR3 totals 14 residues. CDR3 loop: CASSTRQGRTEAFF. The CDR3 DNA reads TGTGCCAGCAGTACCCGACAGGGGAGGACTGAAGCTTTCTTT.

The CDR3 spells CAISDGTSGNTGELFF. CDR3 DNA: TGTGCCATCAGTGACGGGACTAGCGGGAACACCGGGGAGCTGTTTTTT. The chain uses TRBV10-3 and TRBJ2-2, with TRBD2 identical over 11 bases. The CDR3 length is 16 residues. Germline assignment: CDR1 ENHRY and CDR2 SYGVKD. The ends lost 3 bases at V and 1 base at J; junction bases unmatched: 1.

The rearrangement uses TRBV6-1 and TRBJ1-2; 9 bases are a match to TRBD1. CDR1 and CDR2 from the germline V gene are MNHNS and SASEGT. This CDR3 region has 13 residues. With V trimmed by 10 bases and J by 4 bases, 7 bases remained unmatched. This CDR3 reads CAIRQGVGYGYTF. The CDR3 DNA sequence: TGTGCCATACGACAGGGGGTAGGCTATGGCTACACCTTC.